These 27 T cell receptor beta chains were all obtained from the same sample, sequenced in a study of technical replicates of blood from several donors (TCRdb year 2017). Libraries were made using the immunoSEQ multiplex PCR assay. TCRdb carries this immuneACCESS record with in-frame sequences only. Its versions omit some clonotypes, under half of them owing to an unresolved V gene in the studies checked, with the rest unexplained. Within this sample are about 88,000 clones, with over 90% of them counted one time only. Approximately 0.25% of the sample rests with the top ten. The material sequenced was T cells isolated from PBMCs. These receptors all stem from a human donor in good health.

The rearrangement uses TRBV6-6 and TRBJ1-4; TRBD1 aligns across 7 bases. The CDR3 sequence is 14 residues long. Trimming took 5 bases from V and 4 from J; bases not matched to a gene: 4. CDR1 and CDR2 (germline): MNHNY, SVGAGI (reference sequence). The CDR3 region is CASSPDRFNEKLFF. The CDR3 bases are TGTGCCAGCAGTCCGGACAGGTTTAATGAAAAACTGTTTTTT.

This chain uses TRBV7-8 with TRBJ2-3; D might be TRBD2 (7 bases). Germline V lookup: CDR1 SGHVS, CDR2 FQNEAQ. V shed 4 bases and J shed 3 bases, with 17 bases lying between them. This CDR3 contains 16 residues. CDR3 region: CASSSRGGGPTDTQYF. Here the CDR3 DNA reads TGTGCCAGCAGCTCCCGAGGGGGGGGGCCGACAGATACGCAGTATTTT.

CDR3 nucleotide sequence: TGTGCCAGCAGCCTCGGACAGGAGACCCTAGCCAAAAACATTCAGTACTTC. Translation gives CASSLGQETLAKNIQYF. The V gene is TRBV7-9, the J gene TRBJ2-4; 7 bases line up with TRBD1. The CDR3 extends over 17 amino acids. The V gene's germline CDR1 is SEHNR and CDR2 FQNEAQ (reference sequence). Trimming took 5 bases from V and 0 from J; bases not matched to a gene: 10.

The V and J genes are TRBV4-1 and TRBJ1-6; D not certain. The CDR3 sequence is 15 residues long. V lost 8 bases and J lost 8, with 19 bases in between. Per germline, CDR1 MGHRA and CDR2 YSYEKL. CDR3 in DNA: TGCGCCAGCTCCACAGATACCTATAGCGATTCACCCCTCCACTTT. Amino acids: CASSTDTYSDSPLHF.

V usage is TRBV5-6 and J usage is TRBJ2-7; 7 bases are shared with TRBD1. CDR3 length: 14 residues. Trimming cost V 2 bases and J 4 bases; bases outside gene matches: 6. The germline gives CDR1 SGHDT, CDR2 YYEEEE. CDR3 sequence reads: CASSLLGTEYEQYF. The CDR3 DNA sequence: TGTGCCAGCAGCTTATTGGGGACAGAGTACGAGCAGTACTTC. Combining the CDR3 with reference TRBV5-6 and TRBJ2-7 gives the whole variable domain DAGVTQSPTHLIKTRGQQVTLRCSPKSGHDTVSWYQQALGQGPQFIFQYYEEEERQRGNFPDRFSGHQFPNYSSELNVNALLLGDSALYLCASSLLGTEYEQYFGPGTRLTVT.

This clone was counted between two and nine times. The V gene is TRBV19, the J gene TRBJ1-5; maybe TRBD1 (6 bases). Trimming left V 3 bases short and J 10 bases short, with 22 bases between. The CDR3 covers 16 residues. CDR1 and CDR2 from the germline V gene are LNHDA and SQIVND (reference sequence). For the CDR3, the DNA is TGTGCCAGTAGTATGGCAGGGGCCGCCGCCATAGTTCCCCAGCATTTT. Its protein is CASSMAGAAAIVPQHF. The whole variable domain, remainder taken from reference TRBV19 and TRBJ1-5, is DGGITQSPKYLFRKEGQNVTLSCEQNLNHDAMYWYRQDPGQGLRLIYYSQIVNDFQKGDIAEGYSVSREKKESFPLTVTSAQKNPTAFYLCASSMAGAAAIVPQHFGDGTRLSIL.

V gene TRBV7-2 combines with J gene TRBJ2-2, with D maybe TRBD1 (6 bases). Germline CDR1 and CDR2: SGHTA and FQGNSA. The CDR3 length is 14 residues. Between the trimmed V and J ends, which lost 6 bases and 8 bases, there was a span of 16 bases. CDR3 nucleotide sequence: TGTGCCAGCAGATTCGGACAGTGGGAGGGGGAGCTGTTTTTT. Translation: CASRFGQWEGELFF.

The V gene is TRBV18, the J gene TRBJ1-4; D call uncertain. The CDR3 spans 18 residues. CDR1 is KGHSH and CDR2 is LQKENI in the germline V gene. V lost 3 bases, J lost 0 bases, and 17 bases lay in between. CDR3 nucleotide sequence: TGTGCCAGCTCACCTCGGCGTCGCGGCTCTGCAACTAATGAAAAACTGTTTTTT. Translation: CASSPRRRGSATNEKLFF.

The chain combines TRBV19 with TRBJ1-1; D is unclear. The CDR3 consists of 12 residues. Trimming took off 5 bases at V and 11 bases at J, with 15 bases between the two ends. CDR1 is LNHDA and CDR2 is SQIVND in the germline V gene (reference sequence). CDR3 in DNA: TGTGCCAGTAGTCCAGACCGGAGAGTCGCTTTCTTT. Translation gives CASSPDRRVAFF.

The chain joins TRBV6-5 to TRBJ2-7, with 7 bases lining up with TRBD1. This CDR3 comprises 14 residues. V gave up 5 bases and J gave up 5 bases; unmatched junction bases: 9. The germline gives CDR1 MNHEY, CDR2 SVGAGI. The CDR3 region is CASSLAQGDHEQYF. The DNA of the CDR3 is TGTGCCAGCAGTCTCGCCCAGGGGGACCACGAGCAGTACTTC.

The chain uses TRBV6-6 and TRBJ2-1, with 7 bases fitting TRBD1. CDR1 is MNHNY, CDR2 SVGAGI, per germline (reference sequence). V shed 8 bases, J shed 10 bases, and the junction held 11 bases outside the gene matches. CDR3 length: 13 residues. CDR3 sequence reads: CASRGAQDREQFF. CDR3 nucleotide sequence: TGTGCCAGCCGTGGGGCCCAGGACAGGGAGCAGTTCTTC.

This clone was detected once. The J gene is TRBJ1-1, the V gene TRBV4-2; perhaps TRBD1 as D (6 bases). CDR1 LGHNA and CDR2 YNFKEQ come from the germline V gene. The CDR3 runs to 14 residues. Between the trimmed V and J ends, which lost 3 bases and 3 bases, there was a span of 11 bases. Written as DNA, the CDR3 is TGTGCCAGCAGCCATCTCTCAGGGGACACTGAAGCTTTCTTT. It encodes CASSHLSGDTEAFF.

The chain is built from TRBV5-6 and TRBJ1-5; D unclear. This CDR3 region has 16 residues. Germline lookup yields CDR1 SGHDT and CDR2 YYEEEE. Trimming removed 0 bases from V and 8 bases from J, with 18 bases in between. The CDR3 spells CASSLASLRRVEPQHF. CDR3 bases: TGTGCCAGCAGCTTGGCGAGTTTACGACGGGTAGAGCCCCAGCATTTT.

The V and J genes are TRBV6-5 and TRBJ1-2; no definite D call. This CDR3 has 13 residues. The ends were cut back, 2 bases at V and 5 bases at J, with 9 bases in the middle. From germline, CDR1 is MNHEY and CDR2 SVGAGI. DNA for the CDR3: TGTGCCAGCAGTTACCATGGACTATATGGCTACACCTTC. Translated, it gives CASSYHGLYGYTF.

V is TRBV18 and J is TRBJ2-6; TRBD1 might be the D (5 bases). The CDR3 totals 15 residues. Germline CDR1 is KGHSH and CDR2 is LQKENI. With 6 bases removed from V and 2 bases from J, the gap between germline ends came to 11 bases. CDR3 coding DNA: TGTGCCAGCTCGCCTCAGGGCCCTGGGGCCAACGTCCTGACTTTC. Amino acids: CASSPQGPGANVLTF.

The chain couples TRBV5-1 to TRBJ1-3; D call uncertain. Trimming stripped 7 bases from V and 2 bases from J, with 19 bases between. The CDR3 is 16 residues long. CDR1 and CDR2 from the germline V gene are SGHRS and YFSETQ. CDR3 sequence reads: CASALGTPGTGNTIYF. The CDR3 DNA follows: TGCGCCAGCGCCCTGGGCACTCCTGGAACTGGAAACACCATATATTTT. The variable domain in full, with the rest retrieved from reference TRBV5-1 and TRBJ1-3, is KAGVTQTPRYLIKTRGQQVTLSCSPISGHRSVSWYQQTPGQGLQFLFEYFSETQRNKGNFPGRFSGRQFSNSRSEMNVSTLELGDSALYLCASALGTPGTGNTIYFGEGSWLTVV.

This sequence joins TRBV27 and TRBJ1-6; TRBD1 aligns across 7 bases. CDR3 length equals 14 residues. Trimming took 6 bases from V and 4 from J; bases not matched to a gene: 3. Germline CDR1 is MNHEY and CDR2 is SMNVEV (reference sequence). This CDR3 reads CASSQGVYNSPLHF. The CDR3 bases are TGTGCCAGCAGCCAGGGGGTGTATAATTCACCCCTCCACTTT.

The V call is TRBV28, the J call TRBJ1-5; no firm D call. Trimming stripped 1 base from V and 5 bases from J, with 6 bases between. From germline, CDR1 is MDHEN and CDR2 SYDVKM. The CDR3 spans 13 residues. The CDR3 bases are TGTGCCAGCAGTTTATTGGCAGATCAGCCCCAGCATTTT. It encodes CASSLLADQPQHF. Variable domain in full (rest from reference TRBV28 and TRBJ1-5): DVKVTQSSRYLVKRTGEKVFLECVQDMDHENMFWYRQDPGLGLRLIYFSYDVKMKEKGDIPEGYSVSREKKERFSLILESASTNQTSMYLCASSLLADQPQHFGDGTRLSIL.

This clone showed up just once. Written as DNA, the CDR3 is TGTGCCAGCCTAGTTCTCCCAGATACGCAGTATTTT. Protein sequence: CASLVLPDTQYF. V gene TRBV7-9 combines with J gene TRBJ2-3, with D unresolved. Deletions cut 8 bases from V and 4 bases from J, with 10 bases between. Germline assignment: CDR1 SEHNR and CDR2 FQNEAQ (reference sequence). The CDR3 contains 12 residues.

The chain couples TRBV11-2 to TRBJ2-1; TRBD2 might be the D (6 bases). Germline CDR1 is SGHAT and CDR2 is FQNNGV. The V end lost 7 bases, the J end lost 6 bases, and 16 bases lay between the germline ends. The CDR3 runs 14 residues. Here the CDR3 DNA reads TGTGCCAGCACCGGGACTCTCTTTCCCAATGAGCAGTTCTTC. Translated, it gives CASTGTLFPNEQFF.

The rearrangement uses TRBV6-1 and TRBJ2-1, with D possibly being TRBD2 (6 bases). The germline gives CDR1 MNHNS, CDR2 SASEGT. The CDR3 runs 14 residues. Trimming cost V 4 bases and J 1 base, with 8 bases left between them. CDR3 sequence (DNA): TGTGCCAGCAGTGCAGGGAGGTCCTACAATGAGCAGTTCTTC. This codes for CASSAGRSYNEQFF.

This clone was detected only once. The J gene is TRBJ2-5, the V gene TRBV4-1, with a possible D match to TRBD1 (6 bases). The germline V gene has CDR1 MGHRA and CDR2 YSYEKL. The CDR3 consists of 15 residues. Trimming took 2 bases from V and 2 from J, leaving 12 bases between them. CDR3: CASSQWGQQQETQYF. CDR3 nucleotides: TGCGCCAGCAGCCAATGGGGGCAGCAACAAGAGACCCAGTACTTC.

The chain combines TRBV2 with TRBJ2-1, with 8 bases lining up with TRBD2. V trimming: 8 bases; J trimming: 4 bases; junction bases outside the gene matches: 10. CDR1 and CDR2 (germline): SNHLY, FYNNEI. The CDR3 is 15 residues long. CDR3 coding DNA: TGTGCCAGCGGAGGACTAGCAGGCCTATACAATGAGCAGTTCTTC. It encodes CASGGLAGLYNEQFF.

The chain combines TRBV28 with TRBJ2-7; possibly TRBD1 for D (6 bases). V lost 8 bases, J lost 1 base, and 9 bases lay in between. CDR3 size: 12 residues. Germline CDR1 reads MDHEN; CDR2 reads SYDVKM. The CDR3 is CASRTGSYEQYF. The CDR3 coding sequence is TGTGCCAGCCGCACAGGGTCCTACGAGCAGTACTTC. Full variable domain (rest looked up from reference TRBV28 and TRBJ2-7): DVKVTQSSRYLVKRTGEKVFLECVQDMDHENMFWYRQDPGLGLRLIYFSYDVKMKEKGDIPEGYSVSREKKERFSLILESASTNQTSMYLCASRTGSYEQYFGPGTRLTVT.

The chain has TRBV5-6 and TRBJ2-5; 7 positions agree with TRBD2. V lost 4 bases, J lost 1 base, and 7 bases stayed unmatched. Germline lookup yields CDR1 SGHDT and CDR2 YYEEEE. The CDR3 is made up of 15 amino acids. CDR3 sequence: CASSLGRGLQETQYF. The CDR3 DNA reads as TGTGCCAGCAGCCTGGGGAGGGGCCTCCAAGAGACCCAGTACTTC. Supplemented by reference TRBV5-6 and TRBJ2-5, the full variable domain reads DAGVTQSPTHLIKTRGQQVTLRCSPKSGHDTVSWYQQALGQGPQFIFQYYEEEERQRGNFPDRFSGHQFPNYSSELNVNALLLGDSALYLCASSLGRGLQETQYFGPGTRLLVL.

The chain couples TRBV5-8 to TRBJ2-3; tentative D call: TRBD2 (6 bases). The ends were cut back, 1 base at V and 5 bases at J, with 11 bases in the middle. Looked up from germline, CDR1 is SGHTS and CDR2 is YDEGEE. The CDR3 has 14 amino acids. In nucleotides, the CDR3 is TGTGCCAGCAGCTTGCGGACTACTCAAGATACGCAGTATTTT. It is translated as CASSLRTTQDTQYF.

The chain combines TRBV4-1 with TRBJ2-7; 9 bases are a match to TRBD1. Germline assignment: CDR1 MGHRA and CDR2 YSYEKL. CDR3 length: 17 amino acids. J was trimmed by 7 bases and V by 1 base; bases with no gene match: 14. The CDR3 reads CASSQGRARDRVGEQYF. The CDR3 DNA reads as TGCGCCAGCAGCCAAGGGAGAGCCCGGGACAGGGTGGGAGAGCAGTACTTC.